This TCR beta chain was captured by sequencing in a study of cytomegalovirus exposure and HLA in healthy donors. Study-level findings and limits: Beyond CMV serostatus, there was no information to go on about immune exposure. Reports credit the classifier with highly specific, highly sensitive diagnosis of cytomegalovirus status. V segments that were indistinguishable, TRBV6-2 and TRBV6-3 among them, were omitted from analysis.

PCR involved 60 Vbeta and 13 Jbeta primers. The protocol was immunoSEQ multiplex PCR, while the TCRdb copy is restricted to in-frame clones and leaves out a portion. Here the sample spans about 85,000 clones, roughly 80% being singletons. The germline V gene encodes CDR1 SGHTA and CDR2 FQGNSA. The CDR3 loop spans 12 amino acids. V lost 0 bases and J lost 8, with 5 bases in between. About this clone itself: Its antigen is unknown.

The rearrangement links TRBV7-2 to TRBJ2-1; D remains unclear. This clonotype originated in a boy younger than 18 in good health and CMV-seronegative. Sequencing used PBMCs. The CDR3 DNA follows: TGTGCCAGCAGCTTAGCGGCCTATGAGCAGTTCTTC. This encodes CASSLAAYEQFF.